The entry below gives a single TCR beta chain sequence along with its context. The antigen remains unidentified. This sample is part of a study of cytomegalovirus exposure and HLA in healthy donors. Study findings and constraints: Later genetic work tied a missense DCLRE1C variant to beta-chain V and J trimming. High specificity and sensitivity for cytomegalovirus status were reported for the classifier.

PCR primers comprised 60 Vbeta and 13 Jbeta primers. The assay was immunoSEQ multiplex PCR, and TCRdb's table has in-frame clones only and misses some. The table has fewer than 120,000 clones, around 80% seen once. The CDR3 is 18 residues long. Germline V gives CDR1 SGHVS, CDR2 FQNEAQ. The V and J ends lost 1 base and 3 bases respectively, with 19 bases between them. The specimen was PBMCs. This receptor was obtained from a man aged 25-45 years in good health and CMV-seropositive. J is TRBJ2-1 and V is TRBV7-8; TRBD1 is a possible D gene (5 bases). In DNA form, the CDR3 reads TGTGCCAGCAGCTTAGGAGGTGGGGCAGGGTCCTTCTACAATGAGCAGTTCTTC. Translating it yields CASSLGGGAGSFYNEQFF.